Below, 32 T cell receptor beta chains from the same sample are listed, as sequenced in a study of blood T cell repertoires in COVID-19. Some clones are missing from TCRdb's copy, which holds only in-frame ones; the method was immunoSEQ multiplex PCR. The table records 300,000 to 450,000 clones, around 87% of them present only once. Source material: PBMCs or T cells enriched from blood (not recorded which). The receptors were sampled from a man aged 30 to 39 who had recovered from COVID-19.

The V and J genes are TRBV10-3 and TRBJ2-7; TRBD1 agrees at 7 bases. Trimming took 10 bases from V and 0 from J; bases not matched to a gene: 12. CDR3 length equals 15 residues. CDR1 is ENHRY and CDR2 is SYGVKD in the germline V gene. The CDR3 region is CATNPYGTVSYEQYF. The CDR3 nucleotides read TGTGCCACCAACCCCTACGGGACAGTCTCCTACGAGCAGTACTTC.

V is TRBV30 and J is TRBJ1-3; D call uncertain. Trimming left V 1 base short and J 0 bases short, with 10 bases between. Per the germline V gene, CDR1 is GTSNPN and CDR2 is SVGIG (reference sequence). The CDR3 consists of 15 residues. The CDR3 sequence is CAWSAGLNSGNTIYF. In nucleotides, the CDR3 is TGTGCCTGGAGTGCAGGACTGAACTCTGGAAACACCATATATTTT.

The V call is TRBV4-1, the J call TRBJ1-4, with D unclear. CDR1 is MGHRA and CDR2 is YSYEKL in the germline V gene. CDR3 size: 15 residues. Trimming stripped 0 bases from V and 4 bases from J, with 9 bases between. Here the CDR3 reads CASSQDRQDNEKLFF. CDR3 nucleotides: TGCGCCAGCAGCCAAGACCGGCAGGATAATGAAAAACTGTTTTTT.

V gene TRBV5-1 combines with J gene TRBJ2-7, with 9 positions matching TRBD2. Germline V CDR1 and CDR2: SGHRS, YFSETQ. J was trimmed by 0 bases and V by 4 bases; bases with no gene match: 11. The CDR3 runs to 17 residues. CDR3 sequence reads: CASSVHLLAGTSYEQYF. In DNA, the CDR3 is TGCGCCAGCAGCGTGCATCTCCTAGCGGGGACCTCCTACGAGCAGTACTTC.

This chain links TRBV2 with TRBJ2-7; 10 bases map to TRBD1. Germline CDR1 is SNHLY and CDR2 is FYNNEI. This CDR3 is built from 15 residues. Trimming at V came to 6 bases and at J to 3 bases, leaving 8 bases not matched to a gene. CDR3 DNA: TGTGCCAGCAGGGCGGACAGGGGGAGCTACTACGAGCAGTACTTC. It encodes CASRADRGSYYEQYF.

V usage is TRBV5-6 and J usage is TRBJ2-3; TRBD2 aligns across 7 bases. Germline loops: CDR1 SGHDT, CDR2 YYEEEE. J lost 11 bases, V lost 4 bases, and 13 bases had no gene match. CDR3 length: 14 residues. CDR3 region: CASSPPETSRGQYF. Here the CDR3 DNA reads TGTGCCAGCAGCCCCCCCGAGACTAGCCGGGGGCAGTATTTT.

This clone appeared a few times. V gene TRBV19 combines with J gene TRBJ1-2; no reliable D call. The germline CDR1 and CDR2 sequences are LNHDA and SQIVND (reference sequence). V was trimmed by 9 bases and J by 2 bases, leaving 13 bases between them. This CDR3 is built from 13 residues. The CDR3 DNA follows: TGTGCCAGCACCACCCGGGAAAACTATGGCTACACCTTC. Its protein product is CASTTRENYGYTF.

The rearrangement links TRBV6-5 to TRBJ2-7; D is possibly TRBD2 (7 bases). The ends were cut back, 6 bases at V and 3 bases at J, with 18 bases in the middle. The CDR3 length is 15 residues. Germline lookup yields CDR1 MNHEY and CDR2 SVGAGI. For the CDR3, the DNA is TGTGCCAGCAGGGCCCGTCGGGGGGCCAGCTACGAGCAGTACTTC. It is translated as CASRARRGASYEQYF.

Written as DNA, the CDR3 is TGTGCCAGCAGCAGCGACGGGGGGGTCGAGCAGTACTTC. Translated: CASSSDGGVEQYF. The chain couples TRBV6-2 or TRBV6-3 to TRBJ2-7, with 8 positions matching TRBD2. V gave up 6 bases and J gave up 6 bases; unmatched junction bases: 7. CDR1 is MNHEY, CDR2 SVGEGT, per germline. The CDR3 length is 13 residues.

This rearrangement joins TRBV20-1 to TRBJ2-1, with D maybe TRBD1 (6 bases). Trimming removed 6 bases at V and 7 bases at J, with 10 bases between. Germline lookup yields CDR1 DFQATT and CDR2 SNEGSKA (reference sequence). This CDR3 contains 11 residues. CDR3 loop: CSAGRGNEQFF. The CDR3 region has the DNA TGCAGTGCCGGAAGGGGGAATGAGCAGTTCTTC.

The chain combines TRBV30 with TRBJ2-1; 8 bases are a match to TRBD1. The CDR3 totals 16 residues. Germline CDR1 reads GTSNPN; CDR2 reads SVGIG (reference sequence). Germline trimming cut 4 bases from V and 0 bases from J; bases unmatched to any gene: 8. DNA of the CDR3: TGTGCCTGGACCCCGACAGGGGCGAGCTCCTACAATGAGCAGTTCTTC. Translation: CAWTPTGASSYNEQFF.

The chain links TRBV10-3 to TRBJ2-2; D gene ambiguous. Germline V gene lookup returns CDR1 ENHRY and CDR2 SYGVKD. Trimming removed 4 bases from V and 7 bases from J, with 4 bases in between. This CDR3 contains 11 residues. The CDR3 DNA sequence: TGTGCCATCAGTGCCGGCGGGGAGCTGTTTTTT. Translating it yields CAISAGGELFF.

This clone has a single count. This sequence joins TRBV6-5 and TRBJ2-5, with D perhaps TRBD1 (5 bases). The CDR3 is 12 amino acids. Trimming removed 4 bases from V and 3 bases from J, with 6 bases in between. CDR1 is MNHEY, CDR2 SVGAGI, per germline. For the CDR3, the DNA is TGTGCCAGCAGTTCCAGGGAAGAGACCCAGTACTTC. It translates to CASSSREETQYF.

This clone has only one observation. The chain uses TRBV27 and TRBJ2-7, with D tentatively TRBD1 (6 bases). Trimming shortened V by 5 bases and J by 4 bases, and 9 bases separated the two germline ends. Germline loops: CDR1 MNHEY, CDR2 SMNVEV (reference sequence). The CDR3 has 12 residues. The CDR3: CASSIRGYEQYF. The CDR3 nucleotides are TGTGCCAGCAGTATCAGGGGATACGAGCAGTACTTC.

The V call is TRBV19, the J call TRBJ2-2; maybe TRBD2 (6 bases). The CDR3 extends over 15 amino acids. Germline CDR1 LNHDA, CDR2 SQIVND (reference sequence). With 6 bases removed from V and 2 bases from J, the gap between germline ends came to 13 bases. CDR3 in amino acids: CASSLLGLNTGELFF. CDR3 nucleotides: TGTGCCAGTAGCCTTCTGGGACTCAACACCGGGGAGCTGTTTTTT.

CDR3 residues: CASSYSILDEQFF. The CDR3 DNA is TGTGCCAGCAGTTACTCGATACTGGATGAGCAGTTCTTC. The V and J genes are TRBV6-5 and TRBJ2-1; D gene unclear. V was trimmed by 0 bases and J by 8 bases, leaving 8 bases between them. Per germline, CDR1 MNHEY and CDR2 SVGAGI. This CDR3 region has 13 residues.

This clone was found a few times. The rearrangement links TRBV6-5 to TRBJ2-7; D may be TRBD2 (5 bases). The CDR3 extends over 15 amino acids. Trimming pared 11 bases from V and 5 bases from J, leaving 25 bases between. CDR1 MNHEY and CDR2 SVGAGI come from the germline V gene. This CDR3 is CAFKRERLHGHEQYF. In DNA, the CDR3 is TGTGCCTTTAAGAGGGAGCGCCTTCACGGCCACGAGCAGTACTTC.

The chain carries TRBV6-5 and TRBJ1-2; no clear D gene. The length of the CDR3 is 12 residues. V was pared by 4 bases and J by 2 bases, with 5 bases between. Germline CDR1 is MNHEY and CDR2 is SVGAGI. CDR3 DNA: TGTGCCAGCAGTTCCCGGAACTATGGCTACACCTTC. Translating it yields CASSSRNYGYTF.

V usage is TRBV27 and J usage is TRBJ2-2; 8 bases agree with TRBD2. Germline loops: CDR1 MNHEY, CDR2 SMNVEV (reference sequence). J lost 8 bases, V lost 5 bases, and 4 bases had no gene match. CDR3 length: 13 amino acids. This chain's CDR3 is CASSGGGSGELFF. The CDR3 DNA sequence: TGTGCCAGCAGTGGCGGGGGGTCAGGGGAGCTGTTTTTT.

Only a few counts were recorded for this clone. The CDR3 DNA reads as TGCGCCAGCAGCCAAGGGGCAGGTCAGAATCAGCCCCAGCATTTT. It specifies CASSQGAGQNQPQHF. The V and J genes are TRBV4-1 and TRBJ1-5; the D is unclear. Germline lookup yields CDR1 MGHRA and CDR2 YSYEKL. V lost 1 base, J lost 4 bases, and 11 bases lay in between. CDR3 length: 15 residues.

The V and J genes are TRBV3-1 (or the pseudogene TRBV3-2) and TRBJ2-3, with TRBD2 as a possible D gene (5 bases). Germline loops: CDR1 LGHDT, CDR2 YNNKEL (reference sequence). The CDR3 extends over 12 amino acids. Trimming cost V 8 bases and J 2 bases, with 8 bases left between them. Written as DNA, the CDR3 is TGTGCCAGCCGGGGAACCACAGATACGCAGTATTTT. Protein: CASRGTTDTQYF.

This sequence joins TRBV19 and TRBJ1-4; D is possibly TRBD1 (5 bases). V was clipped by 6 bases and J by 7 bases, with 15 bases between them. This CDR3 comprises 14 residues. The V gene's germline CDR1 is LNHDA and CDR2 SQIVND (reference sequence). The DNA for the CDR3 is TGTGCCAGTAGCCCAGGGTATTCGGGTGAAAAACTGTTTTTT. Translated, it gives CASSPGYSGEKLFF.

CDR3 region: CASSFRSGSNTEAFF. DNA for the CDR3: TGCGCCAGCAGCTTCAGGTCAGGGTCCAACACTGAAGCTTTCTTT. The chain combines TRBV5-1 with TRBJ1-1, with D possibly matching TRBD1 (5 bases). This CDR3 spans 15 amino acids. Trimming removed 2 bases from V and 2 bases from J, with 13 bases in between. CDR1 and CDR2 (germline): SGHRS, YFSETQ.

The chain joins TRBV5-1 to TRBJ1-3; 7 nucleotides line up with TRBD1. Germline assignment: CDR1 SGHRS and CDR2 YFSETQ. The trim removed 5 bases at V and 2 bases at J, leaving 4 bases unmatched. The CDR3 contains 14 residues. The CDR3 DNA follows: TGCGCCAGCAGAGAGGGGGCCACTGGAAACACCATATATTTT. This gives the protein CASREGATGNTIYF.

The V and J genes are TRBV4-2 and TRBJ2-3; 8 bases agree with TRBD1. The CDR3 is made up of 14 amino acids. With V trimmed by 4 bases and J by 4 bases, 4 bases remained unmatched. The germline gives CDR1 LGHNA, CDR2 YNFKEQ. CDR3 in amino acids: CASSPPQGADTQYF. DNA of the CDR3: TGTGCCAGCAGCCCCCCACAGGGGGCAGATACGCAGTATTTT.

This clone has a count of ten or more. The V call is TRBV4-1, the J call TRBJ1-2; TRBD1 might be the D (5 bases). Germline assignment: CDR1 MGHRA and CDR2 YSYEKL. V was shortened by 4 bases and J by 6 bases, with 15 bases between the two germline ends. There are 14 residues in the CDR3. CDR3 in amino acids: CASSPRGGGDGYTF. In nucleotides, the CDR3 is TGCGCCAGCAGCCCCCGGGGCGGGGGAGATGGCTACACCTTC.

The V call is TRBV30, the J call TRBJ1-1; tentatively, D is TRBD1 (5 bases). This CDR3 spans 15 amino acids. CDR1 GTSNPN and CDR2 SVGIG come from the germline V gene (reference sequence). V was shortened by 0 bases and J by 4 bases, with 15 bases between the two germline ends. Here the CDR3 DNA reads TGTGCCTGGAGTGTAGGGACCATGGGGGGCACTGAAGCTTTCTTT. Protein product: CAWSVGTMGGTEAFF.

The chain combines TRBV19 with TRBJ1-5; TRBD1 matches at 10 bases. Per germline, CDR1 LNHDA and CDR2 SQIVND (reference sequence). Trimming cost V 6 bases and J 6 bases; bases outside gene matches: 8. This CDR3 is built from 15 residues. Here the CDR3 reads CASSSPRTGGQPQHF. The DNA for the CDR3 is TGTGCCAGTAGCTCGCCGAGGACAGGGGGTCAGCCCCAGCATTTT. Looking up the rest from reference TRBV19 and TRBJ1-5 gives the full variable domain: DGGITQSPKYLFRKEGQNVTLSCEQNLNHDAMYWYRQDPGQGLRLIYYSQIVNDFQKGDIAEGYSVSREKKESFPLTVTSAQKNPTAFYLCASSSPRTGGQPQHFGDGTRLSIL.

V is TRBV20-1 and J is TRBJ1-1; D gene ambiguous. V was shortened by 4 bases and J by 5 bases, with 8 bases between the two germline ends. From germline, CDR1 is DFQATT and CDR2 SNEGSKA (reference sequence). This CDR3 is built from 11 residues. The CDR3 DNA follows: TGCAGTGCTACCGGTAGTACTGAAGCTTTCTTT. Residues: CSATGSTEAFF.

The chain is built from TRBV5-1 and TRBJ2-1, with 7 bases aligning to TRBD2. With 2 bases clipped from V and 5 bases from J, the junction kept 7 bases outside the gene matches. This CDR3 contains 15 residues. CDR1 SGHRS and CDR2 YFSETQ come from the germline V gene. CDR3 nucleotide sequence: TGCGCCAGCAGCTTAATCCAGCGGGGAAACAATGAGCAGTTCTTC. It codes for CASSLIQRGNNEQFF.

The rearrangement uses TRBV3-1 (or the pseudogene TRBV3-2) and TRBJ2-1; 8 bases align to TRBD1. Germline CDR1 reads LGHDT; CDR2 reads YNNKEL (reference sequence). The CDR3 covers 16 residues. The V and J ends lost 3 bases and 6 bases, in that order; junction bases with no gene match: 10. CDR3 in amino acids: CASSHRTGQDRNEQFF. The CDR3, as DNA: TGTGCCAGCAGCCACAGGACAGGGCAGGACCGCAATGAGCAGTTCTTC.

In nucleotides, the CDR3 is TGTGCCTGGGGGGGTGGCAGCGACACAGATACGCAGTATTTT. It specifies CAWGGGSDTDTQYF. The V and J genes are TRBV30 and TRBJ2-3, with D perhaps being TRBD1 or TRBD2 (5 bases each). The germline V gene encodes CDR1 GTSNPN and CDR2 SVGIG (reference sequence). The CDR3 contains 14 residues. Trimming cost V 5 bases and J 2 bases, with 14 bases left between them.